The sequence of this T cell receptor (beta chain) was determined in a study of blood T cells in healthy people across ages. Study-wide results and limits: Whereas aged donors had fewer naive CD4+ cells, long-lived donors had more of them and higher diversity. With unsorted PBMCs, a conclusive comparison of naive versus antigen-experienced cells was not possible.

Germline lookup yields CDR1 MNHEY and CDR2 SMNVEV (reference sequence). The CDR3 has 16 residues. V was shortened by 4 bases and J by 0 bases, with 13 bases between the two germline ends. This clonotype was observed once. What it recognizes is unknown. Primers used in a second PCR of roughly 6 to 11 cycles were a sample-barcoded 5' primer and a J-beta primer mix. Every single cDNA molecule received a tag from a template-switch adaptor with 12 random nucleotides. TCRdb fed the 5' RACE reads into MiXCR, producing one record per CDR3 protein. This table has 800,000 or so distinct CDR3 sequences, 46% appearing once.

The sample taken for sequencing was blood. The chain links TRBV27 to TRBJ1-5, with D tentatively TRBD1 (5 bases). This clonotype was obtained from a man older than 75 in good health. CDR3: CASSSRDRGSNQPQHF. CDR3 nucleotide sequence: TGTGCCAGCAGTTCCCGAGATAGGGGTAGCAATCAGCCCCAGCATTTT.